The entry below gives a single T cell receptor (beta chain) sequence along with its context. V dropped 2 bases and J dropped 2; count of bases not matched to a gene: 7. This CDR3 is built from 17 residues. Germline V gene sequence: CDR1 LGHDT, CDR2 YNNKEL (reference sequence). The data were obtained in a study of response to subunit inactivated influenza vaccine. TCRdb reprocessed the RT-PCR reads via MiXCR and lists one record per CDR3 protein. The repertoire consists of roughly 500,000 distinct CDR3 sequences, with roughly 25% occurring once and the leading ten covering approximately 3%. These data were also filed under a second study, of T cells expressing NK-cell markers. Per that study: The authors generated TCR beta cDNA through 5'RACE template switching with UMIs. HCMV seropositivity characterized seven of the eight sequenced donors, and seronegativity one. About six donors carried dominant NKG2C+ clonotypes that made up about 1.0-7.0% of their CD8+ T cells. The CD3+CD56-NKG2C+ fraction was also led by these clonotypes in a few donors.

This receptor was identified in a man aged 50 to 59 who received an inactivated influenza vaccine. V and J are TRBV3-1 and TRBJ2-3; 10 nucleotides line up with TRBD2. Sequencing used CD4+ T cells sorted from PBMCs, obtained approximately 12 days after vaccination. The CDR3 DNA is TGTGCCAGCAGCCAACCGGTCCTAGCGGGGGACACAGATACGCAGTATTTT. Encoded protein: CASSQPVLAGDTDTQYF.